This note documents a single T cell receptor beta chain sequence. An amount of RNA that ranged from about 0.45 to 1 ug was reverse transcribed with random hexamers. An immunoSEQ multiplex PCR amplified TCR beta CDR3 over 54 Vbeta and 13 Jbeta. TCRdb independently ran MiXCR on the immunoSEQ multiplex PCR reads; one entry per CDR3 protein. Seen here are hundreds of thousands of distinct CDR3 sequences, approximately 92% observed once, and the top ten hold approximately 0.072%. The sample belongs to a study of CD8 T cells in Susac syndrome. CD8+ and CD4+ T cells from blood underwent TCR beta sequencing, which was carried out in a high-throughput format. The multiple sclerosis controls, all treatment-naive patients, had relapsing-remitting disease that was stable or active. TEMRA cells were FACS-enriched, while CD8+ and CD4+ T cells were negatively isolated. Germline loops: CDR1 MGHRA, CDR2 YSYEKL. With 5 bases clipped from V and 6 bases from J, the junction kept 7 bases outside the gene matches. The CDR3 length is 14 residues.

Material: CD4+ T cells from PBMCs. The source is a human donor with multiple sclerosis. The chain is built from TRBV4-1 and TRBJ1-1, with 9 bases fitting TRBD1. DNA for the CDR3: TGCGCCAGCAGCGGACCGGGACAGGGACCTGAAGCTTTCTTT. It specifies CASSGPGQGPEAFF.